This T cell receptor beta chain emerged from a study of cytomegalovirus exposure and HLA in healthy donors. Findings and limits, study-wide: Association with HLA alleles at 0.05 false discovery rate was found for about 17,000 TCR beta sequences in a later analysis.

A few counts support this clone. Its specificity is not known. One junction end disagrees with the germline gene, perhaps due to a read error. Healthy bone marrow donors formed the donor group. This CDR3 region has 13 residues. Germline CDR1 is SSHAT and CDR2 is FNYEAQ (reference sequence). Primers: 60 Vbeta forward and 13 Jbeta reverse. TCRdb keeps only in-frame clones here, not all; method: immunoSEQ multiplex PCR. In the table there are about 120,000 clones, under 12% of which are singletons. This clonotype originated in a woman under 30 in good health and CMV-seropositive. The sample was PBMCs. J is TRBJ2-2 and V is TRBV7-7, with D perhaps matching TRBD2 (5 bases). The CDR3 DNA sequence: TGTGCTAGCAGCCCCGGGGTACGAGGGGAGCTGTTTTTT. This codes for CASSPGVRGELFF.